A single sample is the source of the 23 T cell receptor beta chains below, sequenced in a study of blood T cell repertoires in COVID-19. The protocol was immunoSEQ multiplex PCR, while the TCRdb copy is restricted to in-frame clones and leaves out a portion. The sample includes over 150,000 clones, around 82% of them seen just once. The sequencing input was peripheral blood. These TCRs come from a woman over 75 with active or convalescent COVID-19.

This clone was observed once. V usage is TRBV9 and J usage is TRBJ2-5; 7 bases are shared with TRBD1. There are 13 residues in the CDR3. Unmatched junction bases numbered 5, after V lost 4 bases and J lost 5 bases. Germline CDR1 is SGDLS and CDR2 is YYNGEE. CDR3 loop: CASSKGQPETQYF. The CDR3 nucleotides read TGTGCCAGCAGCAAGGGACAGCCGGAGACCCAGTACTTC.

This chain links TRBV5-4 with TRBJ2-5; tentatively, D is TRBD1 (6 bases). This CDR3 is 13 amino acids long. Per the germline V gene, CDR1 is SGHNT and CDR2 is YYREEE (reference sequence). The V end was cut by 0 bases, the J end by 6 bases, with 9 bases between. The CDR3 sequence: CASSLVGAQTQYF. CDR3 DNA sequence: TGTGCCAGCAGCTTGGTGGGGGCGCAGACCCAGTACTTC.

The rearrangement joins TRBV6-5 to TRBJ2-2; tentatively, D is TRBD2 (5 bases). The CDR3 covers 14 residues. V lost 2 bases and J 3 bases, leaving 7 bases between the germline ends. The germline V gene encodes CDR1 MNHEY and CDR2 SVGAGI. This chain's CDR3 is CASSYRRDTGELFF. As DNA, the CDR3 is TGTGCCAGCAGTTACCGGCGGGACACCGGGGAGCTGTTTTTT.

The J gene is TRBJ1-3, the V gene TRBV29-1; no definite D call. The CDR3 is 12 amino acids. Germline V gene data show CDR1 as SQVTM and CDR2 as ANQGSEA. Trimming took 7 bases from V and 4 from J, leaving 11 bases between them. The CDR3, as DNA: TGCAGCGGTGCGGGGATAGGAAACACCATATATTTT. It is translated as CSGAGIGNTIYF.

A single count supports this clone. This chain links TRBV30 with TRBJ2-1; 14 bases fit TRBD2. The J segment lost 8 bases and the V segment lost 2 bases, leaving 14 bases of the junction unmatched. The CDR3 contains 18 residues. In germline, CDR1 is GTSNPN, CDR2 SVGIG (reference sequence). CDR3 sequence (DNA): TGTGCCTGGAGTCAACGAATAATAGGGACTAGCGGGAGTTATGAGCAGTTCTTC. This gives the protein CAWSQRIIGTSGSYEQFF.

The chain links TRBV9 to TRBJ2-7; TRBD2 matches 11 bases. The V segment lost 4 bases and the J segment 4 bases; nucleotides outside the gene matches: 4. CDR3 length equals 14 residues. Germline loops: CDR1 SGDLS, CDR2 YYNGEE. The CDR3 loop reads CASSLLAGAYEQYF. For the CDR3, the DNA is TGTGCCAGCAGCCTACTAGCGGGAGCTTACGAGCAGTACTTC.

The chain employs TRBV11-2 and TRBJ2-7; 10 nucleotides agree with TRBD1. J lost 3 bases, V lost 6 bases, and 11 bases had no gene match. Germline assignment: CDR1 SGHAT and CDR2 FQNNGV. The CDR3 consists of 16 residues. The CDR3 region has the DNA TGTGCCAGCAGTCCACTTACGACAGGGGGCGTCTACGAGCAGTACTTC. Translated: CASSPLTTGGVYEQYF.

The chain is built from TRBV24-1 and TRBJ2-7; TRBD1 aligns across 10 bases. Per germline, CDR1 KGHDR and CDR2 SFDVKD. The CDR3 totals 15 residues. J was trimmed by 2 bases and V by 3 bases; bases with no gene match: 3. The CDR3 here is CATSDPGTGAYEQYF. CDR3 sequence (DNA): TGTGCCACCAGTGATCCCGGGACAGGGGCCTACGAGCAGTACTTC.

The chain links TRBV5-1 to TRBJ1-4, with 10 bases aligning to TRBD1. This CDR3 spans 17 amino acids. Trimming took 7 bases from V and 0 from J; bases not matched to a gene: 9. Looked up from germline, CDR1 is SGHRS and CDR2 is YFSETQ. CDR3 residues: CASSPGQGTSTNEKLFF. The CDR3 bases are TGCGCCAGCTCCCCGGGACAGGGGACCTCAACTAATGAAAAACTGTTTTTT.

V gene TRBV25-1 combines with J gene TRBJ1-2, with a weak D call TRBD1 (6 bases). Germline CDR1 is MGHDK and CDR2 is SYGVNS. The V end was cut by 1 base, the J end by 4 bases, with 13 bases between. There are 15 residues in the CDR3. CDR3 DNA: TGTGCCAGCAGTGAATCGGGCAGGGGAGTCTATGGCTACACCTTC. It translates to CASSESGRGVYGYTF.

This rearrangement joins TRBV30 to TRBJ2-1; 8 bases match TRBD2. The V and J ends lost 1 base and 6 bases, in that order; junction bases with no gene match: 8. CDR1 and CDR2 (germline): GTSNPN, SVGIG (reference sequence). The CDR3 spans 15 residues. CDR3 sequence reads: CAWSEGLAGSNEQFF. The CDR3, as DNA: TGTGCCTGGAGTGAGGGTCTAGCGGGCTCCAATGAGCAGTTCTTC.

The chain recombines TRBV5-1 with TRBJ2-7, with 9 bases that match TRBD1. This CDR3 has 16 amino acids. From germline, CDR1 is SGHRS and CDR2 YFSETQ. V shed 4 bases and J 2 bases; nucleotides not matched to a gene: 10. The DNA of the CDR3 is TGCGCCAGCAGCCGTTTCGGGACAGGGTTACCCTACGAGCAGTACTTC. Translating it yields CASSRFGTGLPYEQYF. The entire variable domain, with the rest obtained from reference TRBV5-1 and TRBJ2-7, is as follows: KAGVTQTPRYLIKTRGQQVTLSCSPISGHRSVSWYQQTPGQGLQFLFEYFSETQRNKGNFPGRFSGRQFSNSRSEMNVSTLELGDSALYLCASSRFGTGLPYEQYFGPGTRLTVT.

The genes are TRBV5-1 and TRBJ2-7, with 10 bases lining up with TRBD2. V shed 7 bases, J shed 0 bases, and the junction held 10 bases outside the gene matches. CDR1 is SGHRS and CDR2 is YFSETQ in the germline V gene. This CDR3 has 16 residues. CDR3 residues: CASGSGTSDYSYEQYF. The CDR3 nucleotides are TGCGCCAGCGGATCCGGGACTAGCGATTACTCCTACGAGCAGTACTTC. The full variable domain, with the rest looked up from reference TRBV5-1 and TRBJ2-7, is KAGVTQTPRYLIKTRGQQVTLSCSPISGHRSVSWYQQTPGQGLQFLFEYFSETQRNKGNFPGRFSGRQFSNSRSEMNVSTLELGDSALYLCASGSGTSDYSYEQYFGPGTRLTVT.

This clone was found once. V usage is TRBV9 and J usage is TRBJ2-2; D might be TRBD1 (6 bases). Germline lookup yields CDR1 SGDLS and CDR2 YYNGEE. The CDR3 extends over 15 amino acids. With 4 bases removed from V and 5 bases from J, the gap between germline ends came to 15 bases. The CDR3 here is CASSSLDRYTGELFF. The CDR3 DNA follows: TGTGCCAGCAGCTCACTGGACAGATATACCGGGGAGCTGTTTTTT.

DNA of the CDR3: TGTGCCAGCAGTGATAGTATAAGACCGGGCAATGAGCAGTTCTTC. Its protein is CASSDSIRPGNEQFF. The chain combines TRBV7-2 with TRBJ2-1; D uncertain. With 6 bases removed from V and 6 bases from J, the gap between germline ends came to 18 bases. The germline V gene encodes CDR1 SGHTA and CDR2 FQGNSA. The length of the CDR3 is 15 residues.

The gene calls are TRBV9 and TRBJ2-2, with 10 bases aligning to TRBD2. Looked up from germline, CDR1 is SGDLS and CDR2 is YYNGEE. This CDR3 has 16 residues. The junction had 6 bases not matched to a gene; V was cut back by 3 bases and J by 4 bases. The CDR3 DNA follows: TGTGCCAGCAGCGGGCGAGCGGGAGGGTCCACCGGGGAGCTGTTTTTT. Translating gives CASSGRAGGSTGELFF.

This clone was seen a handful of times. The CDR3 DNA reads as TGCGCCAGCAGCTTGGCCCTCCAGCAGGGGGCCGGTGGCTACACCTTC. It yields the protein CASSLALQQGAGGYTF. The J gene is TRBJ1-2, the V gene TRBV5-1, with 8 bases fitting TRBD1. The CDR3 sequence is 16 residues long. Germline assignment: CDR1 SGHRS and CDR2 YFSETQ. V lost 0 bases, J lost 7 bases, and 11 bases stayed unmatched.

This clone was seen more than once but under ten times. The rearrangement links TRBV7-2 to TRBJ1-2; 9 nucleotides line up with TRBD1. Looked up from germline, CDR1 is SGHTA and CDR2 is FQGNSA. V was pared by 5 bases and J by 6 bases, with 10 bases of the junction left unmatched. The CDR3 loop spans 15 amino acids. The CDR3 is CASSPSTGGKNGYTF. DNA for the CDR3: TGTGCCAGCAGCCCTTCGACAGGGGGAAAGAATGGCTACACCTTC.

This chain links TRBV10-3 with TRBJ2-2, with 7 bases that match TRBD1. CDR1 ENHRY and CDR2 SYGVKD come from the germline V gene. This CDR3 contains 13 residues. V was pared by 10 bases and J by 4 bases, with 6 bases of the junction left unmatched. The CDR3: CANRDSSTGELFF. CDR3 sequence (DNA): TGTGCCAACCGGGACAGTAGCACCGGGGAGCTGTTTTTT.

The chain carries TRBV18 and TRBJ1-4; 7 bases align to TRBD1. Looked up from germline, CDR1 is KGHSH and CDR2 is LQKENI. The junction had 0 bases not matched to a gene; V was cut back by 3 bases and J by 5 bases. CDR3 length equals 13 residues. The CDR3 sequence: CASSPGQNEKLFF. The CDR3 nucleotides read TGTGCCAGCTCACCGGGACAGAATGAAAAACTGTTTTTT. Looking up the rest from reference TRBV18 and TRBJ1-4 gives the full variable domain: NAGVMQNPRHLVRRRGQEARLRCSPMKGHSHVYWYRQLPEEGLKFMVYLQKENIIDESGMPKERFSAEFPKEGPSILRIQQVVRGDSAAYFCASSPGQNEKLFFGSGTQLSVL.

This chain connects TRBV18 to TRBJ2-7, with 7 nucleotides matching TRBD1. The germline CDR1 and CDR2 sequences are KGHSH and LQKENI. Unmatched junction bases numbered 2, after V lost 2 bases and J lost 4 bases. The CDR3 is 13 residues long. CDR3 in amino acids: CASSPYRGYEQYF. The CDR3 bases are TGTGCCAGCTCACCATACAGGGGTTACGAGCAGTACTTC. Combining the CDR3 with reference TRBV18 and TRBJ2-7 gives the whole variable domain NAGVMQNPRHLVRRRGQEARLRCSPMKGHSHVYWYRQLPEEGLKFMVYLQKENIIDESGMPKERFSAEFPKEGPSILRIQQVVRGDSAAYFCASSPYRGYEQYFGPGTRLTVT.

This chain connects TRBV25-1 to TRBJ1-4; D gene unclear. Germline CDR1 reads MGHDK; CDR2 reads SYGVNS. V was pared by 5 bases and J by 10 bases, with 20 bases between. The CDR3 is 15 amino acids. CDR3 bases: TGTGCCAGCAGTCCATACCGGGAAAACAACGGAAAACTGTTTTTT. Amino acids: CASSPYRENNGKLFF.

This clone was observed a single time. CDR3 residues: CASGPLQGGLSTEAFF. In DNA, the CDR3 is TGCGCCAGCGGGCCCCTACAAGGGGGCTTGAGCACTGAAGCTTTCTTT. V usage is TRBV5-1 and J usage is TRBJ1-1, with 7 bases that match TRBD1. The CDR3 spans 16 residues. Germline V CDR1 and CDR2: SGHRS, YFSETQ. V trimming: 7 bases; J trimming: 4 bases; junction bases outside the gene matches: 16. Filled out from reference TRBV5-1 and TRBJ1-1, the complete variable domain reads KAGVTQTPRYLIKTRGQQVTLSCSPISGHRSVSWYQQTPGQGLQFLFEYFSETQRNKGNFPGRFSGRQFSNSRSEMNVSTLELGDSALYLCASGPLQGGLSTEAFFGQGTRLTVV.